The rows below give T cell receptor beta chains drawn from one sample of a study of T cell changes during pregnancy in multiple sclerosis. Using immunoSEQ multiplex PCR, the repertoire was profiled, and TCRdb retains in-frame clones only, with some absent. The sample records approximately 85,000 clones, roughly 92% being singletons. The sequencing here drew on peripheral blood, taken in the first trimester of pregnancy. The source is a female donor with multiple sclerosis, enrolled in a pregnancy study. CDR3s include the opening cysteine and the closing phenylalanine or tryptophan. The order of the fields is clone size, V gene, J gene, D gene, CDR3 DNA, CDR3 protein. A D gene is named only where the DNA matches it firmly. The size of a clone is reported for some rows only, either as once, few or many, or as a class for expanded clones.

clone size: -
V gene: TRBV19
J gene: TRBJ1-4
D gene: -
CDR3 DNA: TGTGCCAGTAGTAGCAGGGTCGGGTTAACTAATGAAAAACTGTTTTTT
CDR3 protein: CASSSRVGLTNEKLFF

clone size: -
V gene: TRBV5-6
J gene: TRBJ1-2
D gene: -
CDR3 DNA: TGTGCCAGCAGCCGGGTGTTTAGTGGCGGCTACACCTTC
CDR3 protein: CASSRVFSGGYTF

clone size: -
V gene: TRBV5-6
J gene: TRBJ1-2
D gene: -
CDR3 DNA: TGTGCCAGCAGCTTATCAGGGGCGTATGGCTACACCTTC
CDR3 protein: CASSLSGAYGYTF

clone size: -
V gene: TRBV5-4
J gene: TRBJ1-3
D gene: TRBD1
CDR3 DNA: TGTGCCAGCAGCTCGGACAGGGGCGGTAGGGACACCATATATTTT
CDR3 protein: CASSSDRGGRDTIYF

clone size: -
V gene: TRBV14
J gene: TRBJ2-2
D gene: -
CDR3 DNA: TGTGCCAGCAGCCCCGGTCGAGTCGGGGAGCTGTTTTTT
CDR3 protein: CASSPGRVGELFF

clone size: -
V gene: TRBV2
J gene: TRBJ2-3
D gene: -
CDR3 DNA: TGTGCCAGCAGGGATATGACAGGGAGGTCCACAGATACGCAGTATTTT
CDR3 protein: CASRDMTGRSTDTQYF

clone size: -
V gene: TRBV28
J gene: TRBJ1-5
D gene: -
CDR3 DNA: TGTGCCAGCGGGGCAGGGTACAATCAGCCCCAGCATTTT
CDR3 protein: CASGAGYNQPQHF

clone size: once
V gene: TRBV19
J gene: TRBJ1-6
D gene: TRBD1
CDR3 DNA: TGTGCCAGTAGTATATTGGACAGGGTGGACTCACCCCTCCACTTT
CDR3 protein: CASSILDRVDSPLHF

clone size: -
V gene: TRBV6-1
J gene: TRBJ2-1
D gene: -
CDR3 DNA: TGTGCCAGCAGTGGGCGGGACGGGTCCTACAATGAGCAGTTCTTC
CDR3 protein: CASSGRDGSYNEQFF

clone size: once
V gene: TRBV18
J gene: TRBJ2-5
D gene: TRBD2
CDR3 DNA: TGTGCCAGCTCACCATCGGGACTAGCGGGAGGATTGGGGGACCAAGAGACCCAGTACTTC
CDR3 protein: CASSPSGLAGGLGDQETQYF

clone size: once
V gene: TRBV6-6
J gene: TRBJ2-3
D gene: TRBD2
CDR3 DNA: TGTGCCAGCAGTTACCCCGCTAGCGGAAGCACAGATACGCAGTATTTT
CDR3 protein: CASSYPASGSTDTQYF

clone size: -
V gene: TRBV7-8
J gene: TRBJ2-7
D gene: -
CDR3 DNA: TGTGCCAGCAGACGTCAGGGGTTGACGGGCGAGCAGTACTTC
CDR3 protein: CASRRQGLTGEQYF

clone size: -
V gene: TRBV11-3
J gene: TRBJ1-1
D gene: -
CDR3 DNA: TGTGCCAGCAGCTTATTAGGGGGTGACACTGAAGCTTTCTTT
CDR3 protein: CASSLLGGDTEAFF

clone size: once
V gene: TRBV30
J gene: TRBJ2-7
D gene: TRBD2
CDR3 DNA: TGTGCCTGGAGCCGCCCGACTAGCGGCGATTCCTACGAGCAGTACTTC
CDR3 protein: CAWSRPTSGDSYEQYF

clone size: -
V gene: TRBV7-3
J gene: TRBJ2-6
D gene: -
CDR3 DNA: TGTGCCAGCAGCTTACAGGGGACTGGGGCCAACGTCCTGACTTTC
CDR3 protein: CASSLQGTGANVLTF

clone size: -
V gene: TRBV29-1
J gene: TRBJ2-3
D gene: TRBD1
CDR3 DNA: TGCAGCGTTCTGACAGGGCGCACAGATACGCAGTATTTT
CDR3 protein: CSVLTGRTDTQYF

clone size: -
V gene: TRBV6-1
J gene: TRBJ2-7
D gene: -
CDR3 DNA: TGTGCCAGCAGGGGGAGAAACCCCCAATCCCCGAAGCAGTACTTC
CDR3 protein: CASRGRNPQSPKQYF

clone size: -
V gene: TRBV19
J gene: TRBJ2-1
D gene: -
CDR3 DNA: TGTGCCAGTAGTCCGGGTAGCAATGAGCAGTTCTTC
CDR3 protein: CASSPGSNEQFF